This TCR beta chain was captured in a study of beta chain features in type 1 diabetes (dated 2018 in TCRdb). Regarding the study in general: Mean age, gender distribution, total cell number and subset yield did not differ between patients and healthy donors. Across all samples, fewer than 130 million sorted cells were examined, and cell number per subset correlated strongly with RNA yield. The study compared TCRB repertoires of sorted circulating CD4+ T cell subsets between recently diagnosed type 1 diabetes patients and matched healthy donors. Whereas all 28 donors provided naive and central memory subsets, regulatory and stem cell-like memory subsets were isolated from just 8 patients and about 8 healthy donors.

All of the isolated RNA was reverse transcribed with the High Capacity cDNA Reverse Transcription Kit, so expressed TCRB transcripts were sequenced. Deep immunoSEQ sequencing was performed on naive, central memory and regulatory T cell samples, with an average of about 3.6 million total reads per sample. Sorted cells were lysed in RLT buffer, and RNA was extracted using DNase-treated RNeasy Micro or Mini kits according to cell number. To prevent cross-contamination, each cell subset was processed individually, whereas patient and healthy donor samples were processed jointly. Using the immunoSEQ multiplex PCR, TCRB sequences were amplified from cDNA into 87-bp fragments spanning the CDR3 region. Amplicons were sequenced on the Illumina HiSeq platform. Per the authors' processing: Synthetic template baselines were used to correct PCR bias computationally, reads within Hamming distance 2 were collapsed together, and singletons that could not be merged were discarded. By aligning reads against IMGT, V, D and J genes, CDR3 length, and insertions or deletions at six rearrangement sites were assigned. Within each subset, clonotype counts were normalized to sorted cell number, after which true diversity and Gini coefficients were computed with the tcR R package. The overlap coefficient, calculated on TCRB nucleotide sequences, was used to quantify repertoire sharing. As a proxy for the pre-selection repertoire, out-of-frame TCRB sequences from naive cells were analyzed. The clones in this table, taken by TCRdb from immuneACCESS, are in-frame only. Not every clone is retained; where verified, under half of the shortfall comes from an unresolved V gene, and the cause of the rest is unknown. Clone size and the V and J calls come from that table; the DNA yielded D and trimming. This sample comprises some 900,000 clones, about a sixth of them detected only once. Clones ranked in the top ten supply 0.02% to 0.025% of the sample.

Its CDR3 holds 17 amino acids, cysteine through phenylalanine. Kept here is only the CDR3 DNA, which spans 51 bases and is read in frame from base 1. CDR1 SEHNR and CDR2 FQNEAQ were looked up in the germline V gene (reference sequence). A single peripheral blood draw of approximately 120 mL on average was collected from each donor into heparinised tubes. A BD FACSAria II was used to sort naive, central memory, regulatory and stem cell-like memory CD4+ T cells with a panel that included CD45RO, CCR7, CD25, CD127, CD95 and CD27. Every sorted population had a purity above 95%. PBMCs were separated immediately by Lymphoprep density gradient centrifugation and were stained directly, without being cultured. Samples were stained and sorted in pairs, with one healthy donor and one patient per experiment, so that batch effects were minimized. General conclusions and limits of the study: Type 1 diabetes patients showed a moderate but significant shortening of TCRB CDR3 length in all four CD4+ subsets. The naive, central memory and regulatory TCRB repertoires appeared to resemble one another more closely among patients than among healthy donors. At VDJ recombination sites, patients with type 1 diabetes made fewer insertions and deleted more nucleotides, a pattern implying thymic rearrangement abnormalities. Shorter templates might have been favored by PCR, but patient and control samples were amplified and corrected together, so both groups would have been affected equally by any skew. Only small numbers of individuals were included in the HLA sub-analyses, which left unresolved whether HLA type had any influence on TCRB rearrangement. Because cDNA rather than genomic DNA was sequenced, highly expressing activated cells could have been over-represented, although no difference in activation and CD3 levels was found between groups.

On this clone: The antigen it recognizes is unknown. No much larger clone is present one base from it, and per-base qualities are unavailable.

This TCR was sampled from a woman between 18 and 30 years old in good health. The chain employs TRBV7-9 and TRBJ2-7, with no confident D gene call. The J call may be mistaken, given a closer DNA end match to TRBJ2-1. Sequencing was done on a sample of naive CD4+ T cells from blood. The cell subset or site label here, explained by the study, means: true naive CD4+ T cells. CDR3 region: CASSLGSALSSYNEQFF. DNA sequence: TGTGCCAGCAGCTTAGGGTCAGCGTTAAGCTCCTACAATGAGCAGTTCTTC.